This passage covers 30 T cell receptor beta chains from one sample sequenced in a study of T cell responses to AZD1222 COVID-19 vaccine. Here immunoSEQ multiplex PCR was the method, and the copy in TCRdb shows in-frame clones only, minus some. The sample has some 140,000 clones, 88% seen once. The sequences come from peripheral blood, collected on day 0 of AZD1222 vaccination. The receptors originated from an adult in good health.

The rearrangement joins TRBV5-6 to TRBJ1-3, with TRBD1 as a possible D gene (6 bases). Trimming shortened V by 0 bases and J by 0 bases, and 13 bases separated the two germline ends. Germline V gives CDR1 SGHDT, CDR2 YYEEEE. The CDR3 is made up of 17 amino acids. CDR3 sequence (DNA): TGTGCCAGCAGCTTGGCCTCGGGGGCCTTCTCTGGAAACACCATATATTTT. Translated, it gives CASSLASGAFSGNTIYF.

V usage is TRBV7-2 and J usage is TRBJ2-7; the D is unclear. This CDR3 region has 13 residues. V gave up 5 bases and J gave up 4 bases, with 12 bases separating them. Germline V gene sequence: CDR1 SGHTA, CDR2 FQGNSA. The CDR3 here is CASSPPNGYEQYF. The CDR3 DNA follows: TGTGCCAGCAGCCCCCCCAACGGGTACGAGCAGTACTTC.

V and J are TRBV11-3 and TRBJ2-2; a weak D match, TRBD1 (6 bases). The V gene lost 4 bases and the J gene lost 3 bases, with 21 bases spanning the gap. Germline CDR1 reads SGHNT; CDR2 reads YENEEA. CDR3 length: 18 amino acids. Written as DNA, the CDR3 is TGTGCCAGCAGCTCCCGGGGCCCCAGGGGACGATACACCGGGGAGCTGTTTTTT. Translation: CASSSRGPRGRYTGELFF.

This chain uses TRBV5-1 with TRBJ2-1; D gene unclear. Germline V gene sequence: CDR1 SGHRS, CDR2 YFSETQ. V dropped 2 bases and J dropped 5 bases, with 14 bases sitting between them. The CDR3 covers 15 residues. Here the CDR3 DNA reads TGCGCCAGCAGCTTCGTGGGGTCGAGCGACAATGAGCAGTTCTTC. Its translation: CASSFVGSSDNEQFF.

The rearrangement uses TRBV7-8 and TRBJ2-7; D call uncertain. The V gene lost 4 bases and the J gene lost 4 bases, with 8 bases spanning the gap. This CDR3 spans 12 amino acids. Germline-derived CDR1 and CDR2 are SGHVS and FQNEAQ. CDR3 nucleotide sequence: TGTGCCAGCAGCTCCACTGGTTACGAGCAGTACTTC. It yields the protein CASSSTGYEQYF.

This clone was detected once. The CDR3 region is CASSLAASSGGVYEQYF. DNA for the CDR3: TGCGCCAGCAGCTTGGCGGCTAGCTCGGGAGGTGTCTACGAGCAGTACTTC. The rearrangement joins TRBV5-1 to TRBJ2-7, with TRBD2 identical over 7 bases. CDR1 is SGHRS, CDR2 YFSETQ, per germline. CDR3 length equals 17 residues. The V and J ends lost 0 bases and 3 bases, in that order; junction bases with no gene match: 12.

The chain uses TRBV28 and TRBJ2-7; D may be TRBD1 or TRBD2 (6 bases each). V was shortened by 7 bases and J by 1 base, with 11 bases between the two germline ends. Germline CDR1 reads MDHEN; CDR2 reads SYDVKM. CDR3 length: 13 amino acids. CDR3 loop: CASMSGASYEQYF. The CDR3 nucleotides read TGTGCCAGCATGTCGGGGGCTTCCTACGAGCAGTACTTC.

For the CDR3, the DNA is TGTGCCAGCAGCTTAGACGAGGTTGTCCAGTACTTC. It specifies CASSLDEVVQYF. The chain is built from TRBV7-8 and TRBJ2-5; D is unclear. The V end lost 1 base, the J end lost 10 bases, and 10 bases lay between the germline ends. CDR1 and CDR2 (germline): SGHVS, FQNEAQ. This CDR3 is 12 amino acids long.

The sample holds one count of this clone. The V gene is TRBV14, the J gene TRBJ1-3; possible D gene TRBD1, 5 bases. CDR3 length: 15 residues. Germline CDR1 and CDR2: SGHDN and FVKESK. V lost 3 bases, J lost 2 bases, and 11 bases lay in between. The CDR3 spells CASSQTAGAGNTIYF. CDR3 nucleotides: TGTGCCAGCAGCCAGACAGCGGGCGCTGGAAACACCATATATTTT.

This chain connects TRBV6-2 or TRBV6-3 to TRBJ1-5, with 7 bases lining up with TRBD1. CDR1 is MNHEY and CDR2 is SVGEGT in the germline V gene. This CDR3 region has 15 residues. The junction had 8 bases not matched to a gene; V was cut back by 6 bases and J by 3 bases. Here the CDR3 reads CASSRRTGANQPQHF. The CDR3 coding sequence is TGTGCCAGCAGCCGACGAACAGGGGCCAATCAGCCCCAGCATTTT.

The chain links TRBV28 to TRBJ1-2, with D perhaps TRBD1 (5 bases). CDR3 length: 15 residues. From germline, CDR1 is MDHEN and CDR2 SYDVKM. Trimming removed 6 bases from V and 4 bases from J, with 18 bases in between. CDR3 DNA sequence: TGTGCCAGCAGAGCGGGGGGGACGATGACCTATGGCTACACCTTC. Protein sequence: CASRAGGTMTYGYTF.

The gene calls are TRBV19 and TRBJ1-5, with no clear D. This CDR3 is built from 15 residues. Germline values: CDR1 LNHDA, CDR2 SQIVND (reference sequence). The germline V and J ends were trimmed by 1 base and 0 bases, with 7 bases remaining between them. In DNA, the CDR3 is TGTGCCAGTAGTATAGGCGCGGATAGCAATCAGCCCCAGCATTTT. Translation gives CASSIGADSNQPQHF.

The chain couples TRBV7-6 to TRBJ1-6; D is undetermined. Trimming left V 2 bases short and J 8 bases short, with 7 bases between. The length of the CDR3 is 13 residues. In germline, CDR1 is SGHVS, CDR2 FNYEAQ. CDR3 sequence: CASSLNWDSPLHF. CDR3 nucleotides: TGTGCCAGCAGCTTAAACTGGGATTCACCCCTCCACTTT.

The chain joins TRBV11-3 to TRBJ2-3; 11 bases align to TRBD1. V dropped 0 bases and J dropped 5; count of bases not matched to a gene: 1. The V gene's germline CDR1 is SGHNT and CDR2 YENEEA. This CDR3 spans 15 amino acids. CDR3: CASSLDGTGGDTQYF. CDR3 bases: TGTGCCAGCAGCTTAGATGGGACAGGGGGAGATACGCAGTATTTT.

The J gene is TRBJ2-5, the V gene TRBV5-1, with D unclear. Deletions cut 2 bases from V and 0 bases from J, with 17 bases between. The CDR3 is 17 amino acids. In germline, CDR1 is SGHRS, CDR2 YFSETQ. The DNA of the CDR3 is TGCGCCAGCAGCTTTTCTCCCCTGCACCCGGACCAAGAGACCCAGTACTTC. Amino acid sequence: CASSFSPLHPDQETQYF. Variable domain in full (rest from reference TRBV5-1 and TRBJ2-5): KAGVTQTPRYLIKTRGQQVTLSCSPISGHRSVSWYQQTPGQGLQFLFEYFSETQRNKGNFPGRFSGRQFSNSRSEMNVSTLELGDSALYLCASSFSPLHPDQETQYFGPGTRLLVL.

This clone was seen just once. V usage is TRBV6-2 or TRBV6-3 and J usage is TRBJ2-1, with TRBD2 matching over 11 bases. CDR1 and CDR2 from the germline V gene are MNHEY and SVGEGT. CDR3 length: 16 amino acids. The J segment lost 2 bases and the V segment lost 2 bases, leaving 2 bases of the junction unmatched. The CDR3 bases are TGTGCCAGCAGTTACGGTAGCGGGGGGGCCTACAATGAGCAGTTCTTC. The encoded protein is CASSYGSGGAYNEQFF.

The rearrangement links TRBV11-1 to TRBJ2-5, with 7 positions matching TRBD1. Germline V CDR1 and CDR2: SGHAT, FQDESV (reference sequence). The CDR3 totals 15 residues. V dropped 1 base and J dropped 1; count of bases not matched to a gene: 3. CDR3: CASSLETGPQETQYF. CDR3 in DNA: TGTGCCAGCAGCTTAGAGACAGGGCCCCAAGAGACCCAGTACTTC. Using reference TRBV11-1 and TRBJ2-5 for the parts outside the CDR3, the full variable domain is EAEVAQSPRYKITEKSQAVAFWCDPISGHATLYWYRQILGQGPELLVQFQDESVVDDSQLPKDRFSAERLKGVDSTLKIQPAELGDSAMYLCASSLETGPQETQYFGPGTRLLVL.

The V gene is TRBV5-4, the J gene TRBJ1-6; a possible D gene is TRBD1 (5 bases). V was trimmed by 0 bases and J by 8 bases, leaving 6 bases between them. Germline V gene data show CDR1 as SGHNT and CDR2 as YYREEE (reference sequence). The CDR3 is 13 amino acids. The DNA of the CDR3 is TGTGCCAGCAGCTTGGTCAGGGATTCACCCCTCCACTTT. It specifies CASSLVRDSPLHF.

This chain joins TRBV28 and TRBJ1-4; D may be TRBD1 (5 bases). Germline CDR1 and CDR2: MDHEN and SYDVKM. The V end lost 4 bases, the J end lost 4 bases, and 13 bases lay between the germline ends. The CDR3 totals 15 residues. The CDR3 loop reads CASSSPQGYNEKLFF. The CDR3 DNA is TGTGCCAGCAGTTCCCCCCAGGGCTATAATGAAAAACTGTTTTTT.

The chain has TRBV11-2 and TRBJ2-7, with D perhaps matching TRBD2 (6 bases). V gave up 1 base and J gave up 3 bases, with 13 bases separating them. Germline lookup yields CDR1 SGHAT and CDR2 FQNNGV. This CDR3 is built from 15 residues. CDR3 loop: CASSLAIASVYEQYF. The CDR3 DNA follows: TGTGCCAGCAGCTTAGCGATAGCTAGCGTCTACGAGCAGTACTTC.

V gene TRBV9 combines with J gene TRBJ1-2; 7 nucleotides match TRBD1. This CDR3 comprises 13 residues. The V and J ends lost 4 bases and 3 bases, in that order; junction bases with no gene match: 3. The germline V gene encodes CDR1 SGDLS and CDR2 YYNGEE. In DNA form, the CDR3 reads TGTGCCAGCAGCTTCGGGACAGACTATGGCTACACCTTC. This gives the protein CASSFGTDYGYTF.

The chain uses TRBV28 and TRBJ2-3; no clear D. This CDR3 comprises 14 residues. Trimming stripped 1 base from V and 2 bases from J, with 7 bases between. Germline assignment: CDR1 MDHEN and CDR2 SYDVKM. As DNA, the CDR3 is TGTGCCAGCAGTTTATACCCAGACACAGATACGCAGTATTTT. Protein sequence: CASSLYPDTDTQYF. Variable domain in full (rest from reference TRBV28 and TRBJ2-3): DVKVTQSSRYLVKRTGEKVFLECVQDMDHENMFWYRQDPGLGLRLIYFSYDVKMKEKGDIPEGYSVSREKKERFSLILESASTNQTSMYLCASSLYPDTDTQYFGPGTRLTVL.

This chain links TRBV29-1 with TRBJ1-2, with 7 bases identical to TRBD1. CDR1 is SQVTM, CDR2 ANQGSEA, per germline. V lost 7 bases to trimming and J lost 3 bases; unmatched junction nucleotides: 11. The CDR3 has 14 residues. The CDR3 protein is CSARGGPKDYGYTF. The CDR3 bases are TGCAGCGCCCGAGGGGGCCCTAAGGACTATGGCTACACCTTC. Together with reference TRBV29-1 and TRBJ1-2, the CDR3 gives the full variable domain: SAVISQKPSRDICQRGTSLTIQCQVDSQVTMMFWYRQQPGQSLTLIATANQGSEATYESGFVIDKFPISRPNLTFSTLTVSNMSPEDSSIYLCSARGGPKDYGYTFGSGTRLTVV.

This chain joins TRBV4-2 and TRBJ2-7; D gene ambiguous. Trimming took off 0 bases at V and 0 bases at J, with 6 bases between the two ends. CDR3 length: 14 residues. Germline assignment: CDR1 LGHNA and CDR2 YNFKEQ. In DNA form, the CDR3 reads TGTGCCAGCAGCCAAGACAGGACCTCCTACGAGCAGTACTTC. This sequence encodes CASSQDRTSYEQYF.

The rearrangement joins TRBV6-5 to TRBJ2-4; the D is unclear. The length of the CDR3 is 16 residues. Deletions cut 1 base from V and 0 bases from J, with 10 bases between. Germline values: CDR1 MNHEY, CDR2 SVGAGI. CDR3 protein: CASSYFDGVAKNIQYF. DNA for the CDR3: TGTGCCAGCAGTTACTTCGACGGAGTAGCCAAAAACATTCAGTACTTC.

The chain links TRBV5-1 to TRBJ2-2; tentative D call: TRBD2 (5 bases). The V gene's germline CDR1 is SGHRS and CDR2 YFSETQ. The CDR3 runs 12 residues. The V gene lost 7 bases and the J gene lost 6 bases, with 10 bases spanning the gap. CDR3 protein: CASREGSGELFF. The CDR3, as DNA: TGCGCCAGCCGAGAGGGTTCCGGGGAGCTGTTTTTT.

The chain couples TRBV5-4 to TRBJ1-4; D uncertain. The CDR3 is made up of 14 amino acids. V lost 8 bases and J lost 0, with 11 bases in between. Germline CDR1 and CDR2: SGHNT and YYREEE (reference sequence). Here the CDR3 DNA reads TGTGCCAGTAAGAGATATGCAACTAATGAAAAACTGTTTTTT. As protein: CASKRYATNEKLFF.

This chain uses TRBV9 with TRBJ1-2; D is undetermined. Germline loops: CDR1 SGDLS, CDR2 YYNGEE. Trimming left V 0 bases short and J 2 bases short, with 5 bases between. The CDR3 has 13 residues. CDR3 DNA: TGTGCCAGCAGCGTAGATCAAAACTATGGCTACACCTTC. Its translation: CASSVDQNYGYTF.

The V call is TRBV5-1, the J call TRBJ2-1; 9 bases line up with TRBD1. The CDR3 contains 15 residues. From germline, CDR1 is SGHRS and CDR2 YFSETQ. V was pared by 4 bases and J by 4 bases, with 6 bases of the junction left unmatched. The CDR3 DNA reads TGCGCCAGCAGCGCTGGACAGGGGCGTTACAATGAGCAGTTCTTC. Protein: CASSAGQGRYNEQFF.

V gene TRBV6-2 or TRBV6-3 combines with J gene TRBJ2-7; TRBD1 agrees at 8 bases. This CDR3 has 15 amino acids. With 7 bases clipped from V and 6 bases from J, the junction kept 14 bases outside the gene matches. The germline V gene has CDR1 MNHEY and CDR2 SVGEGT. The CDR3 DNA reads TGTGCCAGCACCCCCCTCCGGGACAGGCCCCCCGAGCAGTACTTC. Amino acids: CASTPLRDRPPEQYF.